In this sample, the clone carrying this T cell receptor beta chain turned up a few times. The data were obtained in a study of T cells of healthy individuals. Germline V lookup: CDR1 MNHNY, CDR2 SVGAGI (reference sequence). Losses at the gene ends were 6 bases for V and 1 base for J; bases not matched to a gene: 4. The CDR3 runs 14 residues. TCRdb re-called the 5' RACE reads with MiXCR, one entry per CDR3 protein. The sample consists of over 95,000 distinct CDR3 sequences, roughly a sixth of them appearing once. This receptor was taken from a human donor in good health. The V gene is TRBV6-6, the J gene TRBJ2-3, with 7 bases identical to TRBD1. The CDR3 spells CASSHGTGTDTQYF. DNA of the CDR3: TGTGCCAGCAGCCACGGGACAGGCACAGATACGCAGTATTTT.